This T cell receptor beta chain originates from a study of T cells after yellow fever vaccination. TCRdb recomputed calls from the 5' RACE reads with MiXCR, one row per CDR3 protein. The sample includes around 310,000 distinct CDR3 sequences, roughly 8.7% of them seen just once. Germline trimming cut 5 bases from V and 2 bases from J; bases unmatched to any gene: 12. CDR3 size: 16 residues. Germline CDR1 is DFQATT and CDR2 is SNEGSKA (reference sequence). In this sample, this clonotype turned up a few times. This receptor was obtained from a man between 18 and 35 years old who received the YFV17D yellow fever vaccine. The material sequenced was PBMCs, taken on the day of the first yellow fever vaccination. The V gene is TRBV20-1, the J gene TRBJ2-1; 7 bases fit TRBD2. The CDR3 DNA follows: TGCAGTGCTCTCCGGGGTCGAGCGGGGACCTACAATGAGCAGTTCTTC. It codes for CSALRGRAGTYNEQFF.